These 9 T cell receptor beta chains share one sample of origin, sequenced in a study of blood T cell repertoires in COVID-19. Here immunoSEQ multiplex PCR was the method, and the copy in TCRdb shows in-frame clones only, minus some. Among approximately 310,000 clones listed, around 87% were seen once. Sequences were obtained from peripheral blood. The source is a middle-aged man with active or convalescent COVID-19.

This clone was seen a single time. The rearrangement joins TRBV28 to TRBJ2-5; 7 bases agree with TRBD1. The ends lost 4 bases at V and 1 base at J; junction bases unmatched: 15. Germline V CDR1 and CDR2: MDHEN, SYDVKM. The CDR3 has 18 amino acids. The CDR3 DNA reads as TGTGCCAGCAGTTCAATAATACAGGGGCCCCGGTTCCAAGAGACCCAGTACTTC. Its protein is CASSSIIQGPRFQETQYF.

V is TRBV28 and J is TRBJ1-6; D unresolved. Germline V CDR1 and CDR2: MDHEN, SYDVKM. There are 15 residues in the CDR3. V was trimmed by 7 bases and J by 9 bases, leaving 19 bases between them. This CDR3 reads CASIANEGRSSPLHF. CDR3 sequence (DNA): TGTGCCAGCATCGCGAACGAGGGTAGAAGTTCACCCCTCCACTTT.

This sequence joins TRBV5-4 and TRBJ2-2, with 11 bases fitting TRBD2. Germline loops: CDR1 SGHNT, CDR2 YYREEE (reference sequence). Germline trimming cut 4 bases from V and 5 bases from J; bases unmatched to any gene: 4. This CDR3 is 15 amino acids long. This CDR3 is CASSRGLADTGELFF. DNA of the CDR3: TGTGCCAGCAGCAGGGGACTAGCGGATACCGGGGAGCTGTTTTTT.

This clone appeared a single time. The chain uses TRBV12-3 or TRBV12-4 and TRBJ1-4; 7 bases map to TRBD1. J gave up 7 bases and V 3 bases, and 2 bases lay outside the gene matches. CDR3 size: 13 residues. The CDR3, as DNA: TGTGCCAGCAGTTTCGGGACAGCTGAAAAACTGTTTTTT. Its translation is CASSFGTAEKLFF.

The V gene is TRBV19, the J gene TRBJ1-2; 8 bases are shared with TRBD1. There are 14 residues in the CDR3. Germline V lookup: CDR1 LNHDA, CDR2 SQIVND (reference sequence). J gave up 7 bases and V 5 bases, and 9 bases lay outside the gene matches. The CDR3 sequence: CASSSQGAHGGYTF. DNA of the CDR3: TGTGCCAGTAGTTCGCAGGGGGCGCACGGTGGCTACACCTTC. Complete variable domain (other parts from reference TRBV19 and TRBJ1-2): DGGITQSPKYLFRKEGQNVTLSCEQNLNHDAMYWYRQDPGQGLRLIYYSQIVNDFQKGDIAEGYSVSREKKESFPLTVTSAQKNPTAFYLCASSSQGAHGGYTFGSGTRLTVV.

This rearrangement joins TRBV19 to TRBJ1-1; 10 nucleotides match TRBD1. Germline trimming cut 5 bases from V and 5 bases from J; bases unmatched to any gene: 5. CDR3 length: 14 amino acids. Germline loops: CDR1 LNHDA, CDR2 SQIVND (reference sequence). The CDR3: CASSVVDRGTEAFF. In DNA form, the CDR3 reads TGTGCCAGTAGTGTAGTGGACAGGGGGACTGAAGCTTTCTTT. Filled out from reference TRBV19 and TRBJ1-1, the complete variable domain reads DGGITQSPKYLFRKEGQNVTLSCEQNLNHDAMYWYRQDPGQGLRLIYYSQIVNDFQKGDIAEGYSVSREKKESFPLTVTSAQKNPTAFYLCASSVVDRGTEAFFGQGTRLTVV.

This clone was counted between two and nine times. The chain carries TRBV28 and TRBJ2-1; 16 bases map to TRBD2. CDR1 MDHEN and CDR2 SYDVKM come from the germline V gene. The CDR3 loop spans 16 amino acids. V lost 6 bases, J lost 7 bases, and 6 bases stayed unmatched. The CDR3 loop is CASRGLAGGLRNEQFF. The CDR3 bases are TGTGCCAGCAGGGGACTAGCGGGAGGGCTGAGAAATGAGCAGTTCTTC.

The rearrangement joins TRBV19 to TRBJ1-5; D is perhaps TRBD1 (5 bases). CDR1 is LNHDA and CDR2 is SQIVND in the germline V gene (reference sequence). Deletions cut 2 bases from V and 6 bases from J, with 17 bases between. The CDR3 sequence is 16 residues long. CDR3 region: CASSISARARSQPQHF. The CDR3 DNA reads as TGTGCCAGTAGTATAAGCGCCAGGGCCAGGAGTCAGCCCCAGCATTTT.

The chain combines TRBV19 with TRBJ1-2; TRBD1 agrees at 8 bases. The CDR3 extends over 14 amino acids. Unmatched junction bases numbered 7, after V lost 6 bases and J lost 4 bases. Germline values: CDR1 LNHDA, CDR2 SQIVND (reference sequence). The chain's CDR3 is CASRQTGGTYGYTF. The CDR3 region has the DNA TGTGCCAGTAGACAAACAGGGGGAACCTATGGCTACACCTTC.